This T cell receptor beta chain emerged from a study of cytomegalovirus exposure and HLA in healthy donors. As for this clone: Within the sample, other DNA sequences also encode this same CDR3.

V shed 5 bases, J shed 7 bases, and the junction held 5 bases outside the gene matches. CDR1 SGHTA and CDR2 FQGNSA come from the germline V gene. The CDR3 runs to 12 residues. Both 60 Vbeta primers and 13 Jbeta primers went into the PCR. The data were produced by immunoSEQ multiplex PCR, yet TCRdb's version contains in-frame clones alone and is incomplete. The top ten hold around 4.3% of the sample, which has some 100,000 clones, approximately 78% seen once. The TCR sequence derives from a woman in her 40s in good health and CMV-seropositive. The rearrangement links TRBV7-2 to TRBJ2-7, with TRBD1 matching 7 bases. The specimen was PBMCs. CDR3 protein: CASSLTGIEQYF. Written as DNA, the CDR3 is TGTGCCAGCAGCCTGACAGGGATTGAGCAGTACTTC. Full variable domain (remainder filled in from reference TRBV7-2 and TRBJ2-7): GAGVSQSPSNKVTEKGKDVELRCDPISGHTALYWYRQSLGQGLEFLIYFQGNSAPDKSGLPSDRFSAERTGGSVSTLTIQRTQQEDSAVYLCASSLTGIEQYFGPGTRLTVT.